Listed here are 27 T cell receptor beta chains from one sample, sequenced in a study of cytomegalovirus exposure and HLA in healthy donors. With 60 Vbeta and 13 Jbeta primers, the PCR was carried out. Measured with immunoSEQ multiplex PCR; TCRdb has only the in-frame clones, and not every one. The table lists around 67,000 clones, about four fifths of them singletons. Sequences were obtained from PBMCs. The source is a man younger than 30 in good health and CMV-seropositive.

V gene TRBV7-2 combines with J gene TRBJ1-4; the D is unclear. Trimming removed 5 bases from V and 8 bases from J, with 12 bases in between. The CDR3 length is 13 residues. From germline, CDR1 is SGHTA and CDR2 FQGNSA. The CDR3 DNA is TGTGCCAGCAGCCCCGGAGGAAAGGAAAAACTGTTTTTT. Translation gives CASSPGGKEKLFF.

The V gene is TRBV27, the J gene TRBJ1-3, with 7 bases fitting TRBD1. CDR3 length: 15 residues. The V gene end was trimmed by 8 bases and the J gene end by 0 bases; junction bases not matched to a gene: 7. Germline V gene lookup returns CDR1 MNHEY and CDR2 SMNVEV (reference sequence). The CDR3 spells CASQRTGDSGNTIYF. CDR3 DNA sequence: TGTGCCAGCCAGAGGACAGGTGACTCTGGAAACACCATATATTTT.

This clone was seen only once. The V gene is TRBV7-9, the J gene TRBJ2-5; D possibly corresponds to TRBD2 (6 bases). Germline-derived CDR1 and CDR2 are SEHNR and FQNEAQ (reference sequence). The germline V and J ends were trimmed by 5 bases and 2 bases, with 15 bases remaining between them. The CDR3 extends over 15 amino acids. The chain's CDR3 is CASSPYPGGQETQYF. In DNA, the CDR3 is TGTGCCAGCAGCCCCTACCCCGGGGGTCAAGAGACCCAGTACTTC.

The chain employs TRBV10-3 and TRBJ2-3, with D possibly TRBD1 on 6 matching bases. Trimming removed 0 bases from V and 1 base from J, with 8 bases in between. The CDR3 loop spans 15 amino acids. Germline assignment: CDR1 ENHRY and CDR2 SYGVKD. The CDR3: CAISESGQGTDTQYF. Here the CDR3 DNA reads TGTGCCATCAGTGAGTCGGGACAAGGCACAGATACGCAGTATTTT.

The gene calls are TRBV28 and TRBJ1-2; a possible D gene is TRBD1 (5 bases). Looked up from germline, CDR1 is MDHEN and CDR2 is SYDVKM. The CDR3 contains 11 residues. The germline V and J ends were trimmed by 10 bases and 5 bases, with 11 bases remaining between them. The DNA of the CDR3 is TGTGCCACCTTGGGGGGTTATGGCTACACCTTC. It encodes CATLGGYGYTF.

The CDR3 nucleotides are TGTGCCAGCAGTCCGGGACATCGGCCCCAAGAGACCCAGTACTTC. Translated: CASSPGHRPQETQYF. The chain uses TRBV6-1 and TRBJ2-5; D possibly corresponds to TRBD1 (6 bases). The CDR3 is made up of 15 amino acids. The V and J ends lost 5 bases and 1 base respectively, with 14 bases between them. The V gene's germline CDR1 is MNHNS and CDR2 SASEGT.

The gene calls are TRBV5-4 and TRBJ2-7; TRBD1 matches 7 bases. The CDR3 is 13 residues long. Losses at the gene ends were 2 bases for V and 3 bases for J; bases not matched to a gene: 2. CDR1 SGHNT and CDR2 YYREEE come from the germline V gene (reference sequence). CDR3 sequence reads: CASSFPGGYEQYF. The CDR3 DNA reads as TGTGCCAGCAGCTTTCCAGGGGGCTACGAGCAGTACTTC.

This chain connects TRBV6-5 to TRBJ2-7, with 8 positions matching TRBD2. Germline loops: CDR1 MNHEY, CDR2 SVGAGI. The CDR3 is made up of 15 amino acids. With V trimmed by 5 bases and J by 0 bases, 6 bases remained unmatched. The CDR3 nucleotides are TGTGCCAGCAGTCTCCTTGCGGGGGGCTCCTACGAGCAGTACTTC. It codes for CASSLLAGGSYEQYF.

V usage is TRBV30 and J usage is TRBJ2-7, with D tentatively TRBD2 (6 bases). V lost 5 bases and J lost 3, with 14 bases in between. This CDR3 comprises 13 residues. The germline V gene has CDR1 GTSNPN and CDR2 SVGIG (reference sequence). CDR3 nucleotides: TGTGCCTGGGCCCGGGACTCTTACTACGAGCAGTACTTC. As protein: CAWARDSYYEQYF.

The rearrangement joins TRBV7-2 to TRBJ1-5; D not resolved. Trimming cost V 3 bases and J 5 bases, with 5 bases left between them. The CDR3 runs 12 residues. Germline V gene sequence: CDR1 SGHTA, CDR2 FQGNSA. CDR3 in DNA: TGTGCCAGCAGCTTTCCCGATCAGCCCCAGCATTTT. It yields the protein CASSFPDQPQHF.

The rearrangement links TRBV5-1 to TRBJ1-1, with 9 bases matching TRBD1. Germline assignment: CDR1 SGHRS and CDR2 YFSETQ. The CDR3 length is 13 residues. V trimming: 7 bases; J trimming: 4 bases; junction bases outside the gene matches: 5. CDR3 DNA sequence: TGCGCCAGCTCCGGACAGGGGAGCACTGAAGCTTTCTTT. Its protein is CASSGQGSTEAFF.

The CDR3: CAISNSPGGWGGYTF. CDR3 DNA sequence: TGTGCCATCTCCAACTCTCCAGGGGGCTGGGGTGGCTACACCTTC. The chain uses TRBV10-3 and TRBJ1-2; TRBD1 matches 8 bases. Germline CDR1 and CDR2: ENHRY and SYGVKD. The length of the CDR3 is 15 residues. The V gene end was trimmed by 8 bases and the J gene end by 7 bases; junction bases not matched to a gene: 15.

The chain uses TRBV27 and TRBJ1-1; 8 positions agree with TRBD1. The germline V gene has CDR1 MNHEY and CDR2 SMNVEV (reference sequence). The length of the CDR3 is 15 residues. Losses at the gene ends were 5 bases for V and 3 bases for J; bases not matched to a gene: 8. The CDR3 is CASSPDRGGYTEAFF. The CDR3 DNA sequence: TGTGCCAGCAGTCCCGACAGGGGCGGGTACACTGAAGCTTTCTTT.

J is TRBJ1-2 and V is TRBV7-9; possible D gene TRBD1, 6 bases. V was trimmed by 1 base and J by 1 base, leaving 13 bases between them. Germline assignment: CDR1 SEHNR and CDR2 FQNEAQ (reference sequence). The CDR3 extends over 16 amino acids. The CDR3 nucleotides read TGTGCCAGCAGCTTAGGCGCGACAGGCGGTAACTATGGCTACACCTTC. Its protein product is CASSLGATGGNYGYTF.

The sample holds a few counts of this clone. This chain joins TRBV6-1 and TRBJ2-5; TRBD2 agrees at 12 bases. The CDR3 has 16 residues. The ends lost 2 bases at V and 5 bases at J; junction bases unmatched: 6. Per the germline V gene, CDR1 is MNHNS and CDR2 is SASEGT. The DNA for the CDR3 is TGTGCCAGCAGTGAATGGGCTAGCGGGGGGGCCGAGACCCAGTACTTC. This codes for CASSEWASGGAETQYF.

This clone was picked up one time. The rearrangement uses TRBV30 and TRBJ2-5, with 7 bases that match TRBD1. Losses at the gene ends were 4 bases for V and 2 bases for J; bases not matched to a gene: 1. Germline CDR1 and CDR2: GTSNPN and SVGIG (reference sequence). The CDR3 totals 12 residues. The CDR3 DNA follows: TGTGCCTGGAACAGGGGACAAGAGACCCAGTACTTC. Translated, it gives CAWNRGQETQYF.

This CDR3 reads CASSPSGRGSYNEQFF. CDR3 in DNA: TGTGCCAGCAGCCCTAGCGGGAGGGGGTCCTACAATGAGCAGTTCTTC. This chain uses TRBV7-8 with TRBJ2-1; 12 bases agree with TRBD2. The germline V gene encodes CDR1 SGHVS and CDR2 FQNEAQ. J was trimmed by 1 base and V by 5 bases; bases with no gene match: 3. CDR3 length equals 16 residues.

In DNA, the CDR3 is TGTGCCAGCAGTTTAGGCCGAGTCGGGACAGAAGCTTTCTTT. Translating it yields CASSLGRVGTEAFF. The chain combines TRBV6-5 with TRBJ1-1; a possible D gene is TRBD1 (6 bases). Trimming left V 4 bases short and J 8 bases short, with 17 bases between. The CDR3 length is 14 residues. Germline V gene lookup returns CDR1 MNHEY and CDR2 SVGAGI.

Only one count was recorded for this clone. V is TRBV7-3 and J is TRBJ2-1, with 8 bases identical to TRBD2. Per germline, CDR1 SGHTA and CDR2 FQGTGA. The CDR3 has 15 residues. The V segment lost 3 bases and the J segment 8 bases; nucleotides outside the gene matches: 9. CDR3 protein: CASSFQRGPLDEQFF. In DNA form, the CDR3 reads TGTGCCAGCAGCTTTCAGCGGGGGCCGCTTGATGAGCAGTTCTTC.

In DNA form, the CDR3 reads TGTGCCTGGAGGGACAGGGGTTCTGGAAACACCATATATTTT. The encoded protein is CAWRDRGSGNTIYF. This chain connects TRBV30 to TRBJ1-3; 9 nucleotides line up with TRBD1. The CDR3 has 14 residues. Losses at the gene ends were 3 bases for V and 1 base for J; bases not matched to a gene: 1. Germline V gene data show CDR1 as GTSNPN and CDR2 as SVGIG (reference sequence).

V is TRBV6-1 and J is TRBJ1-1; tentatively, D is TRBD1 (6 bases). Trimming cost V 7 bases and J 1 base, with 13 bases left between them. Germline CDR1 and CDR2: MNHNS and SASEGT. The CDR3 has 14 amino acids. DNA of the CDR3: TGTGCCAGCAAAGTGCTGACAGGGAACACTGAAGCTTTCTTT. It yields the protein CASKVLTGNTEAFF.

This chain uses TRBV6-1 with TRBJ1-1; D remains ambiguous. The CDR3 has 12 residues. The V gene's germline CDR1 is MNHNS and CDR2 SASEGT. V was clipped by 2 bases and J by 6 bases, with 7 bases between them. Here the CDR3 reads CASSELPPEAFF. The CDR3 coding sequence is TGTGCCAGCAGTGAACTCCCCCCTGAAGCTTTCTTT.

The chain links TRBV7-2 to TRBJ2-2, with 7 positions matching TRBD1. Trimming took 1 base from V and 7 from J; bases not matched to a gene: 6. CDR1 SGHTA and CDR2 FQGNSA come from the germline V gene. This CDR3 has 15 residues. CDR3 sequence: CASSLDRGRDGELFF. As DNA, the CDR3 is TGTGCCAGCAGCTTAGATAGGGGGCGAGACGGGGAGCTGTTTTTT. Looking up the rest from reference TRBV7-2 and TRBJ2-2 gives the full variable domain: GAGVSQSPSNKVTEKGKDVELRCDPISGHTALYWYRQSLGQGLEFLIYFQGNSAPDKSGLPSDRFSAERTGGSVSTLTIQRTQQEDSAVYLCASSLDRGRDGELFFGEGSRLTVL.

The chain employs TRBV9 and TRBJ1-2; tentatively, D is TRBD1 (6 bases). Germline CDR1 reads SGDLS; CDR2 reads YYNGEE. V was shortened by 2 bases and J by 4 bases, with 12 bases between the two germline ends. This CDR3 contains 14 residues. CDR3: CASSVEGQTYGYTF. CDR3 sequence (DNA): TGTGCCAGCAGCGTGGAAGGACAGACCTATGGCTACACCTTC. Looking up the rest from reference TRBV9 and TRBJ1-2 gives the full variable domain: DSGVTQTPKHLITATGQRVTLRCSPRSGDLSVYWYQQSLDQGLQFLIQYYNGEERAKGNILERFSAQQFPDLHSELNLSSLELGDSALYFCASSVEGQTYGYTFGSGTRLTVV.

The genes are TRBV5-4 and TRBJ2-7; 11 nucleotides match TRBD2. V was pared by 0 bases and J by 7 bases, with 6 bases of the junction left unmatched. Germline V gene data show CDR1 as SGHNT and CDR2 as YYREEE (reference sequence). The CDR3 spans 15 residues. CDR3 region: CASSLVVSGRGEQYF. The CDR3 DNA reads TGTGCCAGCAGCTTGGTAGTTAGCGGGAGGGGTGAGCAGTACTTC.

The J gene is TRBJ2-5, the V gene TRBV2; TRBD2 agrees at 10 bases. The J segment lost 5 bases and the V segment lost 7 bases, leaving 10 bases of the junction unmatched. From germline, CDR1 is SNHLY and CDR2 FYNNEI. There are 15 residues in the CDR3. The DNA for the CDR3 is TGTGCCAGCACGGGGCTAGCGGGAGAGTACGAGACCCAGTACTTC. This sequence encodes CASTGLAGEYETQYF.

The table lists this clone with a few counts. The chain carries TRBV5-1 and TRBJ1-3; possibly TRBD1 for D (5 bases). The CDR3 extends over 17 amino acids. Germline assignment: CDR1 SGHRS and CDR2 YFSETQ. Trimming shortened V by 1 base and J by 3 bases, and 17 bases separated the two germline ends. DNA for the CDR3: TGCGCCAGCAGCTTGTCTTTTACAGGTGGGCTTGGAAACACCATATATTTT. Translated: CASSLSFTGGLGNTIYF.